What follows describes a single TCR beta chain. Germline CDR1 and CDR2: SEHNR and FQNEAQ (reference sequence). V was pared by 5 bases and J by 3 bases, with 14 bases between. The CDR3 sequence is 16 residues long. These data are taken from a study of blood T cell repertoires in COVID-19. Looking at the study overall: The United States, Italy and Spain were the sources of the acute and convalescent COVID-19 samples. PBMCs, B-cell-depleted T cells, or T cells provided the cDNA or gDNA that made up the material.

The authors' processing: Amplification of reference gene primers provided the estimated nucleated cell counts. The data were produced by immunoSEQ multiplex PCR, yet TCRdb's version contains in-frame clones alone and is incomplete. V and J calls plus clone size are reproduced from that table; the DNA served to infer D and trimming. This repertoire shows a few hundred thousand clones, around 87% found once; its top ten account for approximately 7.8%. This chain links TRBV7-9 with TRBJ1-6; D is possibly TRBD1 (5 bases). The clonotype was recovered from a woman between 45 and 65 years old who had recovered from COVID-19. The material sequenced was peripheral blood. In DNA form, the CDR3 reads TGTGCCAGCAGCCCGCCCGGGACTGGCTATAATTCACCCCTCCACTTT. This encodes CASSPPGTGYNSPLHF.